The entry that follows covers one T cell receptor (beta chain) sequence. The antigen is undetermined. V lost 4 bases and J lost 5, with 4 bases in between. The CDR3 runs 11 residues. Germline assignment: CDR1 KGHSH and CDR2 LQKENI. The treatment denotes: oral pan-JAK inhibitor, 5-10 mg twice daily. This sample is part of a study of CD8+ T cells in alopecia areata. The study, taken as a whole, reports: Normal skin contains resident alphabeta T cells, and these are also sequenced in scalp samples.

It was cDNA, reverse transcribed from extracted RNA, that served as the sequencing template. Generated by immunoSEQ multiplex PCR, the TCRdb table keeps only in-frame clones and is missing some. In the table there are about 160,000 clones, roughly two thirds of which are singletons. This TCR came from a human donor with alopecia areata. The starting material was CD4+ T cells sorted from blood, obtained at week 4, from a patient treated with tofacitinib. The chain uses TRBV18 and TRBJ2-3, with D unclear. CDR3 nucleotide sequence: TGTGCCAGCTCACGGGGAGATACGCAGTATTTT. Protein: CASSRGDTQYF.